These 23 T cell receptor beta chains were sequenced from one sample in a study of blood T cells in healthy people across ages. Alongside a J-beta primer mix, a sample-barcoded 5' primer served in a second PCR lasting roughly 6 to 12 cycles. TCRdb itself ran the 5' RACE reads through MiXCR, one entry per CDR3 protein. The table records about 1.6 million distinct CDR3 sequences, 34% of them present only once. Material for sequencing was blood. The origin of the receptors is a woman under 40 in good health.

CDR3 protein: CASSVGGSVLNQPQHF. The CDR3 bases are TGTGCCAGCAGCGTGGGCGGTAGCGTCCTTAATCAGCCCCAGCATTTT. V gene TRBV5-6 combines with J gene TRBJ1-5; D uncertain. V was clipped by 4 bases and J by 4 bases, with 18 bases between them. Germline V gene data show CDR1 as SGHDT and CDR2 as YYEEEE. The CDR3 is 16 residues long.

The CDR3 coding sequence is TGCAGTGCTCCCGGGGTAGCGGGAGAACCCGAGCAGTACTTC. The encoded protein is CSAPGVAGEPEQYF. The chain employs TRBV20-1 and TRBJ2-7, with 9 bases fitting TRBD2. The CDR3 has 14 residues. CDR1 is DFQATT, CDR2 SNEGSKA, per germline (reference sequence). J gave up 6 bases and V 5 bases, and 11 bases lay outside the gene matches.

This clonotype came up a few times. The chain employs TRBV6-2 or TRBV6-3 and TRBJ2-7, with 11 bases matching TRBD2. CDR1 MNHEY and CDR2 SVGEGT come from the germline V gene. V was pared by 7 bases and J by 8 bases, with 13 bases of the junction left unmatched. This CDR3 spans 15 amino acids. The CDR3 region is CASTLAGGEKTKQYF. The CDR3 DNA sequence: TGTGCCAGCACCCTAGCGGGGGGCGAGAAGACGAAGCAGTACTTC.

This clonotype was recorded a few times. The CDR3 spells CASSVGMGGRSNQPQHF. In nucleotides, the CDR3 is TGTGCCAGCAGCGTGGGGATGGGGGGTCGAAGCAATCAGCCCCAGCATTTT. The chain uses TRBV7-2 and TRBJ1-5; possible D gene TRBD1, 5 bases. Germline values: CDR1 SGHTA, CDR2 FQGNSA. The V end lost 5 bases, the J end lost 1 base, and 18 bases lay between the germline ends. The CDR3 length is 17 residues.

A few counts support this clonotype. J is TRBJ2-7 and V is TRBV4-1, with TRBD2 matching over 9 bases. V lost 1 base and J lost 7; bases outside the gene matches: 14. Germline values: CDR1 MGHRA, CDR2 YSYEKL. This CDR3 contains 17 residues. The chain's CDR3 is CASSQVVLASGINEQYF. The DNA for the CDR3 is TGCGCCAGCAGCCAAGTTGTATTGGCTAGCGGGATCAATGAGCAGTACTTC.

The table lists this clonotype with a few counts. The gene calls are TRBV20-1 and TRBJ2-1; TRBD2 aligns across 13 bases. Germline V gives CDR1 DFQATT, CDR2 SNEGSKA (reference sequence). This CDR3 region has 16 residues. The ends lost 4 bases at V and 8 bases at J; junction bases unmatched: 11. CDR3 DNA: TGCAGTGCTACCGGGCGCGGACTAGCGGGAGTGGATGAGCAGTTCTTC. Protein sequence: CSATGRGLAGVDEQFF.

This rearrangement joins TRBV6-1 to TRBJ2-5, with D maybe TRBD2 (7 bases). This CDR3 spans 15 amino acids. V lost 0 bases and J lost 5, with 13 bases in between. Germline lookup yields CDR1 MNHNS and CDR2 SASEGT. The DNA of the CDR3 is TGTGCCAGCAGTGAAGCGGGGGGGCCACGGGAGACCCAGTACTTC. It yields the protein CASSEAGGPRETQYF.

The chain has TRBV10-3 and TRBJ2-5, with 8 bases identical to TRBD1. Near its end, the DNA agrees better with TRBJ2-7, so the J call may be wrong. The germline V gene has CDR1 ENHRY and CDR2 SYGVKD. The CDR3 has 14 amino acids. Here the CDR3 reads CAISDRTGRYEQYF. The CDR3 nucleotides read TGTGCCATCAGTGATCGGACAGGGCGGTACGAGCAGTACTTC.

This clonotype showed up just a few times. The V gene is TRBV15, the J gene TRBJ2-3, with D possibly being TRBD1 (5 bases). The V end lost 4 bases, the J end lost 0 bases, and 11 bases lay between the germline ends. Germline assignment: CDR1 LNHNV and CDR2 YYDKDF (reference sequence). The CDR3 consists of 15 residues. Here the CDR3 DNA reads TGTGCCACCAGCACCCAGACAGCTAGCACAGATACGCAGTATTTT. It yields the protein CATSTQTASTDTQYF.

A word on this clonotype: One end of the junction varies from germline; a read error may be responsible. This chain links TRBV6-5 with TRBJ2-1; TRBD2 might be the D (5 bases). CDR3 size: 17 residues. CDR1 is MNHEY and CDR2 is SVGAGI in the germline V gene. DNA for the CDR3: TGTGCCAGCAGTGACTCCAGACGGCCCCGACTAAACAATGAGCAGTTCTTC. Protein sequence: CASSDSRRPRLNNEQFF.

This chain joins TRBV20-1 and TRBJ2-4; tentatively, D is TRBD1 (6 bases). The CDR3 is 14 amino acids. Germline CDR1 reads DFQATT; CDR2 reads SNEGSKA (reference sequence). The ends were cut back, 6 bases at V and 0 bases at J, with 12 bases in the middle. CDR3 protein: CSADRNLAKNIQYF. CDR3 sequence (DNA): TGCAGTGCCGACAGGAACCTAGCCAAAAACATTCAGTACTTC.

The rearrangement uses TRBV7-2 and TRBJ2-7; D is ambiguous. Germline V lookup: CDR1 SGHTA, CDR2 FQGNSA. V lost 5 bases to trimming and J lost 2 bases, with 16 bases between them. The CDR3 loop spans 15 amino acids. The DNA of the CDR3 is TGTGCCAGCAGCGACCTCCCGTCAGGCCCCTACGAGCAGTACTTC. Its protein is CASSDLPSGPYEQYF.

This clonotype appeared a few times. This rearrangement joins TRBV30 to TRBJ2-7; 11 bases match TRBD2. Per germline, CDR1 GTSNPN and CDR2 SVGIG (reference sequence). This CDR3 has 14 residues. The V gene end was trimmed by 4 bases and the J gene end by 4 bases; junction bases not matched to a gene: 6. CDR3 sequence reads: CAWNLAGGPYEQYF. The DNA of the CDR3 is TGTGCCTGGAATCTAGCGGGGGGACCGTACGAGCAGTACTTC.

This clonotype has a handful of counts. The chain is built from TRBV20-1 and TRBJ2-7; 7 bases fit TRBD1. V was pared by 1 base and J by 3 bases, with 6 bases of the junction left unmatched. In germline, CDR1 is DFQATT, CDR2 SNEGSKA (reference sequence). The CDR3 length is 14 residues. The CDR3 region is CSARVPTGVYEQYF. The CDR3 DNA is TGCAGTGCTAGAGTCCCAACAGGGGTCTACGAGCAGTACTTC.

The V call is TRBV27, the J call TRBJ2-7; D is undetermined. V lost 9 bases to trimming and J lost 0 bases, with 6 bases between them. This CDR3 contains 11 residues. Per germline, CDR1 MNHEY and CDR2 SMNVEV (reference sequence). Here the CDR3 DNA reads TGTGCCAGTCATTTCTCCTACGAGCAGTACTTC. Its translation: CASHFSYEQYF.

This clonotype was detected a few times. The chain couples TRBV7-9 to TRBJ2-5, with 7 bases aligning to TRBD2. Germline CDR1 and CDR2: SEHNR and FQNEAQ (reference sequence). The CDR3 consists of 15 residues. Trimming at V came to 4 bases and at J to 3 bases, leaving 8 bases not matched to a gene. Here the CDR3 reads CASSSGGSIKETQYF. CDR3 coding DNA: TGTGCCAGCAGCTCGGGCGGGAGTATTAAAGAGACCCAGTACTTC.

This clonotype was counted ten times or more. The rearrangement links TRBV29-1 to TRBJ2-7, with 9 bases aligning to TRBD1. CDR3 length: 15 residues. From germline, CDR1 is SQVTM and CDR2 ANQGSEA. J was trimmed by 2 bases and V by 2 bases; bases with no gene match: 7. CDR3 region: CSVESRDRATYEQYF. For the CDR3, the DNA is TGCAGCGTTGAATCGCGGGACAGGGCGACCTACGAGCAGTACTTC.

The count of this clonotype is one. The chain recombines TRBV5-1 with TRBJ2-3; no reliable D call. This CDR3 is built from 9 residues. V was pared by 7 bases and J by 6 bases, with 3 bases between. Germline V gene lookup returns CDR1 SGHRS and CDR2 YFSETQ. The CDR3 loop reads CASVDTQYF. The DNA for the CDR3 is TGCGCCAGCGTCGATACGCAGTATTTT.

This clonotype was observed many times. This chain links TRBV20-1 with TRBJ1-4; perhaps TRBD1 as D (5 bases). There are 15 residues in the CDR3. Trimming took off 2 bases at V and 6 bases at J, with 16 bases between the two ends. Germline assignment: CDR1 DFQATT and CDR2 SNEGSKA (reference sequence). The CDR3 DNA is TGCAGTGCTAGACATCCGGGGCGAAGGGATGAAAAACTGTTTTTT. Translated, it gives CSARHPGRRDEKLFF.

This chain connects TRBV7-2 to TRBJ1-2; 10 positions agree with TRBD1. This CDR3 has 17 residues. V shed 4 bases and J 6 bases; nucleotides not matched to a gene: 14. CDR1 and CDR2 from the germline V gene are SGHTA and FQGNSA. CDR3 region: CASSSPWMRDRGHGYTF. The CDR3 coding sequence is TGTGCCAGCAGCTCACCCTGGATGAGGGACAGGGGCCATGGCTACACCTTC. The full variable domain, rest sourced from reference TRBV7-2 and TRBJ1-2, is GAGVSQSPSNKVTEKGKDVELRCDPISGHTALYWYRQSLGQGLEFLIYFQGNSAPDKSGLPSDRFSAERTGGSVSTLTIQRTQQEDSAVYLCASSSPWMRDRGHGYTFGSGTRLTVV.

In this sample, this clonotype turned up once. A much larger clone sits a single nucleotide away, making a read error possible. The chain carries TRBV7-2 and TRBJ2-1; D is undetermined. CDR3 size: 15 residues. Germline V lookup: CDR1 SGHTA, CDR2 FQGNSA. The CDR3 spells CVSSKVASSYNEQFF. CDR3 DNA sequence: TGTGTCAGCAGCAAAGTGGCGAGCTCCTACAATGAGCAGTTCTTC. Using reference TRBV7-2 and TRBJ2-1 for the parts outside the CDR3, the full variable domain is GAGVSQSPSNKVTEKGKDVELRCDPISGHTALYWYRQSLGQGLEFLIYFQGNSAPDKSGLPSDRFSAERTGGSVSTLTIQRTQQEDSAVYLCVSSKVASSYNEQFFGPGTRLTVL.

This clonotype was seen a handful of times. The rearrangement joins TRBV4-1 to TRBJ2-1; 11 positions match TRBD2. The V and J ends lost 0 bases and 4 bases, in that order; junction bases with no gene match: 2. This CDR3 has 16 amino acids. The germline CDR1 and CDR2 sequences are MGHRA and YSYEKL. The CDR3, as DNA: TGCGCCAGCAGCCAAGAACTAGCGGGGGTATACAATGAGCAGTTCTTC. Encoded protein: CASSQELAGVYNEQFF.

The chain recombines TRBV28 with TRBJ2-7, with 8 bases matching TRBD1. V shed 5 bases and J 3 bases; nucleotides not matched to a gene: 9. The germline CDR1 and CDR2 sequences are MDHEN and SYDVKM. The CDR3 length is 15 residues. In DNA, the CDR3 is TGTGCCAGCAGTCCGTCGGACAGGGCCTACTACGAGCAGTACTTC. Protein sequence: CASSPSDRAYYEQYF.